The T cell receptor beta chain under discussion was sequenced for a study of OX40 agonist ivuxolimab in advanced cancers. About the study: Patients with prior anti-PD-1, anti-PD-L1 or anti-CTLA-4 therapy were eligible; 40% had some. Two cutaneous melanoma patients and one hepatocellular carcinoma patient, three in all, had partial responses. Study results and limitations: The study did not work out the antigen specificity of the expanded peripheral T cells.

Data came from immunoSEQ multiplex PCR; TCRdb stores just in-frame clones and leaves some out. Altogether tens of thousands of clones are present, roughly nine tenths being singletons, with the ten largest covering around 28%. Per the germline V gene, CDR1 is PRHDT and CDR2 is FYEKMQ (reference sequence). This CDR3 comprises 13 residues. The junction had 3 bases not matched to a gene; V was cut back by 5 bases and J by 6 bases. With regard to this clone: Its antigen is not identified.

This sequence originates from an adult with an advanced solid tumor such as melanoma, head and neck, liver or kidney cancer. The genes are TRBV13 and TRBJ1-1; 10 bases are shared with TRBD1. Sequences were derived from CD4+ or CD8+ T cells sorted from blood, sampled in a trial of the OX40 agonist ivuxolimab. This CDR3 is CASSAGQGSEAFF. The CDR3 nucleotides are TGTGCCAGCAGCGCGGGACAGGGGTCTGAAGCTTTCTTT.